This T cell receptor beta chain was retrieved from a study of blood T cell repertoires in COVID-19. Study at large: COVID-19 samples, acute and convalescent, were from the United States, Italy and Spain.

Participant reports of clinical history set cohort assignment. This CDR3 spans 14 amino acids. Germline V lookup: CDR1 SGHRS, CDR2 YFSETQ. Trimming stripped 0 bases from V and 6 bases from J, with 12 bases between. TCRdb's copy holds only in-frame clones and misses some; the assay was immunoSEQ multiplex PCR. The table lists approximately 150,000 clones, 70% to 90% of them singletons. Sequencing was carried out using PBMCs or T cells enriched from blood (not recorded which). The chain combines TRBV5-1 with TRBJ1-2; D is ambiguous. The receptor was isolated from a woman in her thirties or forties who had recovered from COVID-19. In nucleotides, the CDR3 is TGCGCCAGCAGCTTGGGGGAGGTTGGAGATGGCTACACCTTC. This gives the protein CASSLGEVGDGYTF.